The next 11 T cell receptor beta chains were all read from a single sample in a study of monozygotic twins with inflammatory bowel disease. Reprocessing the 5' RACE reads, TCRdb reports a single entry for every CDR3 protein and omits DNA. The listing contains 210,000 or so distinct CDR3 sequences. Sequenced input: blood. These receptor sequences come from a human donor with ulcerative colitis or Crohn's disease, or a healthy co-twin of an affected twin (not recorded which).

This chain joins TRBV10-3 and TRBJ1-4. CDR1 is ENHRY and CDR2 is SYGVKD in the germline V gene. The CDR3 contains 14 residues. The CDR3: CAISADGLNEKLFF.

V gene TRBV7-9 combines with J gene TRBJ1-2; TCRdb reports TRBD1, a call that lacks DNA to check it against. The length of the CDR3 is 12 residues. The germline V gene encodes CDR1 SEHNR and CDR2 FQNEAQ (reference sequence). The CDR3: CASSRTDSGYTF.

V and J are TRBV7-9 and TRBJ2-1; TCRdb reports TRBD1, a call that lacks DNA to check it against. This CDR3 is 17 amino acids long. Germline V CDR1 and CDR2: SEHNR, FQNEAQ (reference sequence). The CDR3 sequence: CASSLDKGEPAYNEQFF.

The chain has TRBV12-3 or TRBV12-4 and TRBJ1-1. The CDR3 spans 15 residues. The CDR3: CASIYGQVASTEAFF.

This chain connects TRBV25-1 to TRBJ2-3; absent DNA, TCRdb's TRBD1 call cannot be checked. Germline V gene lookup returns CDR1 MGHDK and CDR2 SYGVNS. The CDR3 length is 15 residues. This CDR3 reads CAGSPVRGNTDTQYF.

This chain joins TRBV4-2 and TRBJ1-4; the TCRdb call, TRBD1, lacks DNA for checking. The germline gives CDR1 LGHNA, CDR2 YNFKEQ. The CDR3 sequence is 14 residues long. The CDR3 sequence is CASSQLGQLEKLFF.

The CDR3 sequence is CASSQDRLGRSNQPQHF. This chain uses TRBV4-1 with TRBJ1-5. In germline, CDR1 is MGHRA, CDR2 YSYEKL. The CDR3 sequence is 17 residues long.

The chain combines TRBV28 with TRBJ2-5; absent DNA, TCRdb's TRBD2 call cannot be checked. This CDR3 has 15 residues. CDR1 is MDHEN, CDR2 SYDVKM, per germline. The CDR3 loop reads CASSLEAGPWETQYF.

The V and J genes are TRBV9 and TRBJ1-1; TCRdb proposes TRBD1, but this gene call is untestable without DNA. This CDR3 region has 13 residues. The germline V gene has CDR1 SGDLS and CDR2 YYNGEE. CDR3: CASRPDGGQEAFF.

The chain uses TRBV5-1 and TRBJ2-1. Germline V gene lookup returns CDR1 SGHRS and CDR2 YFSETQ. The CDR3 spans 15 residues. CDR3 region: CASSYGMLNYNEQFF.

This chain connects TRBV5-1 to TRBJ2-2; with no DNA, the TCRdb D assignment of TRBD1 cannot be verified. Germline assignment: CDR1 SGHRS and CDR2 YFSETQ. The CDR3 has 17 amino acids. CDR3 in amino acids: CASSLDRWGGSTGELFF.